These 8 T cell receptor beta chains were all obtained from the same sample, sequenced in a study of blood T cell repertoires in COVID-19 (dated by TCRdb to between 2020 and 2021). Library creation used the immunoSEQ multiplex PCR assay. TCRdb retrieved this table from immuneACCESS and kept in-frame rearrangements only. Not all clones are present; in checked studies, unresolved V genes account for under half, and no reason is known for the remainder. Across this sample there are about 58,000 clones, with roughly 89% seen only once. The biggest ten clones account for about 13% of the sample. The specimen sequenced was peripheral blood. The receptors come from a man aged 55 to 69 with active COVID-19.

On this clone itself: A read error may produce the germline difference seen at one junction end. The chain couples TRBV7-7 to TRBJ2-2; TRBD1 aligns across 11 bases. This CDR3 is built from 15 residues. Germline V gives CDR1 SSHAT, CDR2 FNYEAQ (reference sequence). The CDR3 is CASSLGTGGIGELFF. The CDR3 region has the DNA TGTGCTAGCAGCTTAGGGACAGGGGGAATCGGGGAGCTGTTTTTT.

The V and J genes are TRBV3-1 (or the pseudogene TRBV3-2) and TRBJ2-7; no reliable D call. Trimming cost V 1 base and J 0 bases, with 10 bases left between them. The CDR3 is 15 amino acids. Germline V CDR1 and CDR2: LGHDT, YNNKEL (reference sequence). CDR3 sequence: CASSQAAGSSYEQYF. The CDR3 DNA sequence: TGTGCCAGCAGCCAAGCCGCCGGGTCCTCCTACGAGCAGTACTTC.

The CDR3 here is CATSRGQGRSYEQYF. The CDR3 nucleotides are TGTGCCACCAGCAGAGGACAGGGAAGGAGCTACGAGCAGTACTTC. The chain has TRBV15 and TRBJ2-7; 7 bases align to TRBD1. The CDR3 length is 15 residues. J gave up 3 bases and V 1 base, and 6 bases lay outside the gene matches. Germline loops: CDR1 LNHNV, CDR2 YYDKDF (reference sequence).

The chain uses TRBV30 and TRBJ2-6; the D gene is possibly TRBD2 (5 bases). Trimming pared 3 bases from V and 4 bases from J, leaving 10 bases between. Germline values: CDR1 GTSNPN, CDR2 SVGIG (reference sequence). The CDR3 runs to 14 residues. The DNA for the CDR3 is TGTGCCTGGAGCGGACTCCTCGGGGCCAACGTCCTGACTTTC. Its protein product is CAWSGLLGANVLTF.

There are a few counts of this clone. The chain couples TRBV14 to TRBJ2-7; 9 bases map to TRBD1. CDR3 length: 14 amino acids. J lost 6 bases, V lost 6 bases, and 9 bases had no gene match. Germline lookup yields CDR1 SGHDN and CDR2 FVKESK. CDR3 nucleotides: TGTGCCAGCAGGGGGACAGGGAAAACTTCCGAGCAGTACTTC. Translated: CASRGTGKTSEQYF.

The chain links TRBV19 to TRBJ2-1, with D unresolved. The CDR3 consists of 13 residues. Per germline, CDR1 LNHDA and CDR2 SQIVND (reference sequence). V lost 6 bases and J 5 bases, leaving 11 bases between the germline ends. The CDR3 DNA sequence: TGTGCCAGTAGATCCCGAGGAGACAATGAGCAGTTCTTC. This codes for CASRSRGDNEQFF.

V and J are TRBV30 and TRBJ2-7; D is possibly TRBD1 (6 bases). V was clipped by 6 bases and J by 1 base, with 10 bases between them. Germline-derived CDR1 and CDR2 are GTSNPN and SVGIG (reference sequence). This CDR3 comprises 12 residues. As DNA, the CDR3 is TGTGCCTGCTCGGACAGTTCCTACGAGCAGTACTTC. Protein: CACSDSSYEQYF. Complete variable domain (other parts from reference TRBV30 and TRBJ2-7): SQTIHQWPATLVQPVGSPLSLECTVEGTSNPNLYWYRQAAGRGLQLLFYSVGIGQISSEVPQNLSASRPQDRQFILSSKKLLLSDSGFYLCACSDSSYEQYFGPGTRLTVT.

V is TRBV7-2 and J is TRBJ2-2, with 8 bases identical to TRBD2. The germline CDR1 and CDR2 sequences are SGHTA and FQGNSA. V lost 5 bases and J lost 5; bases outside the gene matches: 7. The CDR3 has 15 amino acids. The CDR3 spells CASSPRGGRTGELFF. The CDR3 DNA follows: TGTGCCAGCAGCCCTCGGGGGGGGAGGACCGGGGAGCTGTTTTTT.